The 27 T cell receptor beta chains below were found in one sample sequenced in a study of OX40 agonist ivuxolimab in advanced cancers. Only in-frame clones appear in the TCRdb table, and some are missing; sequencing was by immunoSEQ multiplex PCR. The sample consists of under 80,000 clones, around 86% of them appearing once. The sample was CD4+ or CD8+ T cells sorted from blood, taken in a trial of the OX40 agonist ivuxolimab. The receptors originated from an adult with an advanced solid tumor such as melanoma, head and neck, liver or kidney cancer.

V is TRBV6-5 and J is TRBJ1-2; D is undetermined. Germline loops: CDR1 MNHEY, CDR2 SVGAGI. The CDR3 contains 13 residues. Trimming stripped 3 bases from V and 8 bases from J, with 13 bases between. In DNA, the CDR3 is TGTGCCAGCAGTTATGGCCCCGTGGGGGGCTACACCTTC. Its protein product is CASSYGPVGGYTF.

The chain carries TRBV25-1 and TRBJ2-7, with a possible D match to TRBD2 (5 bases). Germline V CDR1 and CDR2: MGHDK, SYGVNS. Trimming removed 3 bases at V and 4 bases at J, with 16 bases between. The CDR3 length is 15 residues. CDR3 sequence (DNA): TGTGCCAGCAGTGACTTGAGCGGAACGGATTACGAGCAGTACTTC. This encodes CASSDLSGTDYEQYF.

This chain links TRBV7-2 with TRBJ2-7; D is possibly TRBD2 (6 bases). Germline CDR1 SGHTA, CDR2 FQGNSA. The CDR3 contains 14 residues. Between the trimmed V and J ends, which lost 5 bases and 1 base, there was a span of 12 bases. Here the CDR3 reads CASSPQGGSYEQYF. In DNA form, the CDR3 reads TGTGCCAGCAGCCCCCAAGGAGGGTCCTACGAGCAGTACTTC.

V usage is TRBV20-1 and J usage is TRBJ1-1, with 11 bases fitting TRBD1. This CDR3 is built from 11 residues. Germline V gives CDR1 DFQATT, CDR2 SNEGSKA (reference sequence). V lost 6 bases, J lost 10 bases, and 4 bases stayed unmatched. Here the CDR3 DNA reads TGCAGTGCCCCGGGACAGGGGGGAGCTTTCTTT. Translation gives CSAPGQGGAFF.

This clone appeared a single time. This sequence joins TRBV11-2 and TRBJ2-3, with TRBD2 matching over 11 bases. CDR1 is SGHAT and CDR2 is FQNNGV in the germline V gene. The CDR3 is made up of 18 amino acids. V was clipped by 0 bases and J by 0 bases; unmatched bases: 5. Written as DNA, the CDR3 is TGTGCCAGCAGCTTAGACCTGACTAGCGGGGATAGCACAGATACGCAGTATTTT. It specifies CASSLDLTSGDSTDTQYF.

The chain employs TRBV19 and TRBJ1-4; TRBD1 matches at 9 bases. The CDR3 sequence is 17 residues long. Losses at the gene ends were 4 bases for V and 4 bases for J; bases not matched to a gene: 10. The germline gives CDR1 LNHDA, CDR2 SQIVND (reference sequence). CDR3 loop: CASSTSRDRVGNEKLFF. Written as DNA, the CDR3 is TGTGCCAGTAGTACGTCCCGGGACAGGGTCGGTAATGAAAAACTGTTTTTT.

The chain joins TRBV11-3 to TRBJ2-2, with unresolved D. The CDR3 length is 15 residues. V lost 2 bases and J 2 bases, leaving 9 bases between the germline ends. Germline V gives CDR1 SGHNT, CDR2 YENEEA. The CDR3 DNA follows: TGTGCCAGCAGCTTATATGGCATAAACACCGGGGAGCTGTTTTTT. This sequence encodes CASSLYGINTGELFF.

This clone appeared a few times. The CDR3 bases are TGTGCCAGCAATAAGGGACGGAGAAACACCGGGGAGCTGTTTTTT. Protein: CASNKGRRNTGELFF. This chain uses TRBV7-2 with TRBJ2-2, with D perhaps matching TRBD1 or TRBD2 (5 bases each). The CDR3 has 15 residues. Trimming pared 7 bases from V and 2 bases from J, leaving 14 bases between. CDR1 and CDR2 (germline): SGHTA, FQGNSA.

The chain employs TRBV5-8 and TRBJ2-7; D gene ambiguous. CDR3 size: 13 residues. V gave up 4 bases and J gave up 0 bases, with 8 bases separating them. In germline, CDR1 is SGHTS, CDR2 YDEGEE. The CDR3 is CASSRISSYEQYF. DNA of the CDR3: TGTGCCAGCAGCCGCATTAGCTCCTACGAGCAGTACTTC.

The CDR3 spells CASTSFMNTEAFF. In DNA, the CDR3 is TGTGCCAGCACCTCCTTCATGAACACTGAAGCTTTCTTT. This chain links TRBV6-6 with TRBJ1-1; no clear D. The CDR3 is 13 amino acids. Germline V CDR1 and CDR2: MNHNY, SVGAGI (reference sequence). The V end lost 7 bases, the J end lost 0 bases, and 9 bases lay between the germline ends.

The chain carries TRBV6-1 and TRBJ2-1; D call uncertain. Trimming took off 3 bases at V and 2 bases at J, with 11 bases between the two ends. Germline values: CDR1 MNHNS, CDR2 SASEGT. This CDR3 contains 15 residues. CDR3 DNA sequence: TGTGCCAGCAGTGACTATGGGATGACCTACAATGAGCAGTTCTTC. Residues: CASSDYGMTYNEQFF.

The CDR3 is CASSQPGLQYNEQFF. CDR3 DNA sequence: TGTGCCAGCAGCCAACCGGGACTTCAGTACAATGAGCAGTTCTTC. The rearrangement links TRBV14 to TRBJ2-1, with D possibly matching TRBD2 (6 bases). CDR1 is SGHDN, CDR2 FVKESK, per germline. This CDR3 region has 15 residues. The V end lost 2 bases, the J end lost 4 bases, and 12 bases lay between the germline ends.

The V gene is TRBV5-5, the J gene TRBJ2-7; 8 bases fit TRBD1. This CDR3 is built from 16 residues. Unmatched junction bases numbered 11, after V lost 4 bases and J lost 2 bases. Looked up from germline, CDR1 is SGHKS and CDR2 is YYEKEE (reference sequence). The CDR3 reads CASSVGQGNVPYEQYF. DNA of the CDR3: TGTGCCAGCAGCGTCGGACAGGGAAATGTGCCCTACGAGCAGTACTTC.

The J gene is TRBJ2-1, the V gene TRBV7-9; TRBD2 matches at 9 bases. The ends lost 1 base at V and 7 bases at J; junction bases unmatched: 8. The length of the CDR3 is 16 residues. Germline V gene lookup returns CDR1 SEHNR and CDR2 FQNEAQ (reference sequence). CDR3: CASSLGAGGPGNEQFF. CDR3 DNA: TGTGCCAGCAGCTTAGGGGCGGGGGGGCCCGGGAATGAGCAGTTCTTC.

The chain links TRBV18 to TRBJ1-2, with D maybe TRBD1 (5 bases). Per germline, CDR1 KGHSH and CDR2 LQKENI. With 0 bases removed from V and 6 bases from J, the gap between germline ends came to 11 bases. This CDR3 region has 14 residues. CDR3 amino acids: CASSPPETVNGYTF. The CDR3 DNA reads as TGTGCCAGCTCACCACCAGAGACAGTAAATGGCTACACCTTC. Full variable domain (missing parts from reference TRBV18 and TRBJ1-2): NAGVMQNPRHLVRRRGQEARLRCSPMKGHSHVYWYRQLPEEGLKFMVYLQKENIIDESGMPKERFSAEFPKEGPSILRIQQVVRGDSAAYFCASSPPETVNGYTFGSGTRLTVV.

The V gene is TRBV7-2, the J gene TRBJ2-1, with TRBD1 matching over 8 bases. The CDR3 contains 15 residues. CDR1 and CDR2 (germline): SGHTA, FQGNSA. V lost 5 bases to trimming and J lost 7 bases; unmatched junction nucleotides: 10. CDR3: CASSPGQGIMNEQFF. In DNA form, the CDR3 reads TGTGCCAGCAGCCCAGGACAGGGAATTATGAATGAGCAGTTCTTC.

This chain connects TRBV10-3 to TRBJ2-6; 7 bases map to TRBD2. The CDR3 sequence is 18 residues long. The V segment lost 0 bases and the J segment 4 bases; nucleotides outside the gene matches: 9. Germline loops: CDR1 ENHRY, CDR2 SYGVKD. CDR3 coding DNA: TGTGCCATCAGTGAGTCAAAACGGGGGGACCCCGGGGCCAACGTCCTGACTTTC. This translates into CAISESKRGDPGANVLTF.

The rearrangement links TRBV7-8 to TRBJ2-7; D is unclear. The CDR3 has 15 residues. Germline-derived CDR1 and CDR2 are SGHVS and FQNEAQ. V shed 3 bases and J shed 0 bases, with 12 bases lying between them. The DNA of the CDR3 is TGTGCCAGCAGCTTCTTACATCAGAGCTCCTACGAGCAGTACTTC. It is translated as CASSFLHQSSYEQYF.

The rearrangement joins TRBV19 to TRBJ1-1; no clear D gene. The V gene's germline CDR1 is LNHDA and CDR2 SQIVND (reference sequence). This CDR3 spans 11 amino acids. Between the trimmed V and J ends, which lost 5 bases and 5 bases, there was a span of 6 bases. CDR3 region: CASSPRTEAFF. CDR3 sequence (DNA): TGTGCCAGTAGTCCTAGGACTGAAGCTTTCTTT.

J is TRBJ2-1 and V is TRBV27; a weak D match, TRBD1 (5 bases). CDR3 size: 15 residues. Per germline, CDR1 MNHEY and CDR2 SMNVEV (reference sequence). Trimming took off 8 bases at V and 7 bases at J, with 21 bases between the two ends. This CDR3 is CASCLRQGKLNEQFF. Written as DNA, the CDR3 is TGTGCCAGCTGCTTGCGGCAGGGCAAGTTAAATGAGCAGTTCTTC.

This clone was observed once. The V and J genes are TRBV2 and TRBJ2-7; 8 bases map to TRBD1. CDR1 is SNHLY, CDR2 FYNNEI, per germline. Trimming cost V 6 bases and J 3 bases; bases outside gene matches: 1. This CDR3 is 12 amino acids long. CDR3 coding DNA: TGTGCCAGCAGCGGGACAGGCTACGAGCAGTACTTC. It yields the protein CASSGTGYEQYF.

V and J are TRBV15 and TRBJ1-4; D is unresolved. The V end lost 5 bases, the J end lost 3 bases, and 10 bases lay between the germline ends. The CDR3 extends over 14 amino acids. The V gene's germline CDR1 is LNHNV and CDR2 YYDKDF (reference sequence). CDR3 amino acids: CATSRTTPNEKLFF. The CDR3 coding sequence is TGTGCCACCAGCCGGACCACGCCTAATGAAAAACTGTTTTTT.

This chain uses TRBV10-3 with TRBJ2-5, with 8 bases lining up with TRBD2. The J call may not be correct, given that the DNA end is closer to TRBJ2-7. There are 13 residues in the CDR3. Germline V lookup: CDR1 ENHRY, CDR2 SYGVKD. CDR3 loop: CAISATSADEQYF. The CDR3 bases are TGTGCCATCAGCGCGACTAGCGCGGACGAGCAGTACTTC.

This sequence joins TRBV19 and TRBJ1-5, with D uncertain. The V end lost 8 bases, the J end lost 3 bases, and 14 bases lay between the germline ends. This CDR3 region has 14 residues. CDR1 and CDR2 from the germline V gene are LNHDA and SQIVND (reference sequence). CDR3 DNA sequence: TGTGCCAGTCACCAACCGCGGAACAATCAGCCCCAGCATTTT. It specifies CASHQPRNNQPQHF.

The V call is TRBV19, the J call TRBJ2-3, with D tentatively TRBD2 (6 bases). Looked up from germline, CDR1 is LNHDA and CDR2 is SQIVND (reference sequence). The V end lost 2 bases, the J end lost 5 bases, and 20 bases lay between the germline ends. The CDR3 sequence is 17 residues long. The CDR3 coding sequence is TGTGCCAGTAGTATACGGGGGACCCCGGGAAACCGAGATACGCAGTATTTT. It encodes CASSIRGTPGNRDTQYF.

V usage is TRBV19 and J usage is TRBJ1-1; D might be TRBD1 (5 bases). The ends were cut back, 6 bases at V and 0 bases at J, with 17 bases in the middle. Germline CDR1 reads LNHDA; CDR2 reads SQIVND (reference sequence). The CDR3 length is 16 residues. Here the CDR3 DNA reads TGTGCCAGTAGAGAGAACCCAGGACAAATGAACACTGAAGCTTTCTTT. Its protein is CASRENPGQMNTEAFF.

V is TRBV5-1 and J is TRBJ2-3; 11 nucleotides align to TRBD2. Trimming removed 4 bases from V and 3 bases from J; junction bases left unmatched: 7. The CDR3 contains 16 residues. Germline V CDR1 and CDR2: SGHRS, YFSETQ. This CDR3 is CASSAGSSGRTDTQYF. The CDR3 DNA sequence: TGCGCCAGCAGCGCTGGTTCTAGCGGGAGGACAGATACGCAGTATTTT. Looking up the rest from reference TRBV5-1 and TRBJ2-3 gives the full variable domain: KAGVTQTPRYLIKTRGQQVTLSCSPISGHRSVSWYQQTPGQGLQFLFEYFSETQRNKGNFPGRFSGRQFSNSRSEMNVSTLELGDSALYLCASSAGSSGRTDTQYFGPGTRLTVL.